The rows below give T cell receptor beta chains drawn from one sample of a study of blood T cell repertoires in COVID-19. Profiling relied on immunoSEQ multiplex PCR, and the TCRdb table lists in-frame clones only, not all of them. The sample has about 320,000 clones, 90% seen once. Sequencing was performed on PBMCs or T cells enriched from blood (not recorded which). Every receptor here comes from a woman in her 30s who had been exposed to COVID-19. The CDR3 runs from the conserved cysteine through the conserved F or W. The D gene is left open where the match is weak. Clone size is shown for a subset of rows, as once, few, many or a class of expanded clone.

D	size	V	J	CDR3	DNA
NA	NA	TRBV12-3/TRBV12-4	TRBJ1-5	CASSPGLQGPQHF	TGTGCCAGCAGTCCGGGACTTCAGGGGCCCCAGCATTTT
NA	NA	TRBV12-2	TRBJ1-2	CASRLTGGPNYGYTF	TGTGCAAGTCGCCTGACAGGGGGCCCTAACTATGGCTACACCTTC
TRBD2	NA	TRBV10-3	TRBJ2-5	CAISPGTSHQETQYF	TGTGCCATCAGTCCCGGGACTAGCCACCAAGAGACCCAGTACTTC
TRBD1	NA	TRBV7-9	TRBJ1-2	CASSLRTGPGGYTF	TGTGCCAGCAGCTTAAGGACAGGACCGGGCGGCTACACCTTC
NA	NA	TRBV5-1	TRBJ2-5	CASRTTGGGETQYF	TGCGCCAGCAGAACTACAGGGGGAGGGGAGACCCAGTACTTC
NA	NA	TRBV27	TRBJ1-6	CASGQEPRSPLHF	TGTGCCAGCGGCCAGGAACCTCGGTCACCCCTCCACTTT
NA	few	TRBV11-2	TRBJ1-6	CASSSNSPLHF	TGTGCCAGCAGCTCGAATTCACCCCTCCACTTT
TRBD1	NA	TRBV27	TRBJ1-1	CASRGGQVHTEAFF	TGTGCCAGCAGGGGAGGACAGGTACACACTGAAGCTTTCTTT
TRBD1	once	TRBV15	TRBJ1-4	CATSSVSTGVNEKLFF	TGTGCCACCAGCTCCGTGTCGACAGGGGTTAATGAAAAACTGTTTTTT
TRBD1	few	TRBV5-1	TRBJ1-1	CASSPGTGAWLVNTEAFF	TGCGCCAGCAGTCCCGGGACAGGGGCTTGGCTTGTAAACACTGAAGCTTTCTTT
NA	NA	TRBV7-9	TRBJ1-1	CASSLHRQGIEAFF	TGTGCCAGCAGCTTACATCGGCAGGGGATTGAAGCTTTCTTT
NA	NA	TRBV11-2	TRBJ1-2	CASSLSGYGYTF	TGTGCCAGCAGCTTATCAGGCTATGGCTACACCTTC
NA	NA	TRBV29-1	TRBJ2-7	CSATVFDSYEQYF	TGCAGCGCGACAGTTTTCGACTCCTACGAGCAGTACTTC
NA	NA	TRBV9	TRBJ1-3	CASSGGMGGPGNTIYF	TGTGCCAGCAGCGGAGGAATGGGGGGGCCTGGAAACACCATATATTTT
TRBD1	NA	TRBV7-2	TRBJ1-1	CASRSDRRTEAFF	TGTGCCAGCAGATCGGACAGGAGAACTGAAGCTTTCTTT
TRBD1	NA	TRBV5-1	TRBJ1-1	CASSWTGTTTEAFF	TGCGCCAGCAGCTGGACAGGGACTACCACTGAAGCTTTCTTT
TRBD1	NA	TRBV5-8	TRBJ1-2	CASSLGDRDAWGYTF	TGTGCCAGCAGCTTGGGGGACAGAGACGCCTGGGGCTACACCTTC
NA	NA	TRBV30	TRBJ1-2	CAWIVVYGYTF	TGTGCCTGGATAGTAGTCTATGGCTACACCTTC
NA	few	TRBV9	TRBJ2-1	CASSVATPNEQFF	TGTGCCAGCAGCGTAGCGACACCCAATGAGCAGTTCTTC
TRBD1	NA	TRBV9	TRBJ2-1	CASSEGQGTYNEQFF	TGTGCCAGCAGCGAAGGACAGGGGACATACAATGAGCAGTTCTTC
NA	NA	TRBV13	TRBJ1-1	CASSPDSSAAFF	TGTGCCAGCAGCCCGGACAGCTCGGCGGCTTTCTTT
TRBD1	NA	TRBV11-3	TRBJ1-5	CASSRYQGGNQPQHF	TGTGCCAGCAGCCGTTATCAGGGGGGCAATCAGCCCCAGCATTTT
NA	NA	TRBV24-1	TRBJ2-2	CATRSLNTGELFF	TGTGCCACGCGATCCCTGAACACCGGGGAGCTGTTTTTT
TRBD2	NA	TRBV20-1	TRBJ2-3	CSASTLAGGTDTQYF	TGCAGTGCTAGTACTCTAGCGGGAGGCACAGATACGCAGTATTTT
TRBD2	NA	TRBV7-3	TRBJ2-7	CASSLYIPWLADSYEQYF	TGTGCCAGCAGCTTATATATCCCCTGGCTAGCGGACTCCTACGAGCAGTACTTC
NA	NA	TRBV2	TRBJ2-3	CASTVGGLGTDTQYF	TGTGCCAGCACCGTAGGGGGTTTGGGCACAGATACGCAGTATTTT
NA	NA	TRBV29-1	TRBJ1-5	CSVGLGGSQPQHF	TGCAGCGTTGGTCTGGGAGGGTCCCAGCCCCAGCATTTT
TRBD2	NA	TRBV18	TRBJ2-1	CASSLLAGNLYNEQFF	TGTGCCAGCTCATTGCTAGCGGGGAACCTATACAATGAGCAGTTCTTC
NA	NA	TRBV30	TRBJ1-1	CAWGLNTEAFF	TGTGCCTGGGGTCTAAACACTGAAGCTTTCTTT
NA	NA	TRBV29-1	TRBJ1-1	CSGLTTEAFF	TGCAGCGGGTTAACAACTGAAGCTTTCTTT
NA	NA	TRBV10-3	TRBJ1-2	CAISESATDHGYTF	TGTGCCATCAGTGAGTCCGCGACAGATCATGGCTACACCTTC
TRBD1	NA	TRBV5-6	TRBJ1-6	CASSSDRFNSPLHF	TGTGCCAGCAGCTCGGACAGGTTCAATTCACCCCTCCACTTT
NA	NA	TRBV7-2	TRBJ2-2	CASSSHAGLENTGELFF	TGTGCCAGCAGCTCCCACGCGGGGTTGGAAAACACCGGGGAGCTGTTTTTT
NA	NA	TRBV5-6	TRBJ1-6	CASSLDVRRSNSPLHF	TGTGCCAGCAGCTTGGACGTCAGGCGCTCGAATTCACCCCTCCACTTT
TRBD2	once	TRBV4-2	TRBJ2-1	CASSQDPGTSAQLRFF	TGTGCCAGCAGCCAAGATCCCGGGACTAGCGCCCAACTACGGTTCTTC
TRBD1	NA	TRBV9	TRBJ2-6	CASSPDRAKVPGANVLTF	TGTGCCAGCAGCCCAGACAGGGCAAAAGTTCCTGGGGCCAACGTCCTGACTTTC
TRBD2	NA	TRBV18	TRBJ2-3	CASSPSIGLAGESDTQYF	TGTGCCAGCTCACCGAGTATAGGACTAGCGGGGGAATCAGATACGCAGTATTTT
TRBD1	NA	TRBV5-1	TRBJ1-2	CASRTGGDYGYTF	TGCGCCAGCAGGACAGGGGGCGACTATGGCTACACCTTC
TRBD1	NA	TRBV7-8	TRBJ2-5	CASSTRADRDGKTQYF	TGTGCCAGCAGCACCCGAGCCGACAGGGATGGAAAGACCCAGTACTTC
NA	NA	TRBV3-1/TRBV3-2	TRBJ1-2	CASSQVKGSGGYTF	TGTGCCAGCAGCCAAGTAAAGGGTTCAGGAGGGTACACCTTC
TRBD2	NA	TRBV4-3	TRBJ2-1	CASSQDASSGGAYNEQFF	TGCGCCAGCAGCCAAGATGCGTCTAGCGGGGGGGCCTACAATGAGCAGTTCTTC
NA	NA	TRBV7-9	TRBJ1-1	CASSLGNRGGATEAFF	TGTGCCAGCAGCTTAGGTAATAGAGGAGGGGCCACTGAAGCTTTCTTT
NA	NA	TRBV5-7	TRBJ2-7	CASSLGPGYYEQYF	TGTGCCAGCAGCTTGGGACCCGGGTACTACGAGCAGTACTTC
NA	NA	TRBV5-1	TRBJ1-1	CASSLEQGTEAFF	TGCGCCAGCAGCTTGGAGCAGGGCACTGAAGCTTTCTTT
NA	NA	TRBV18	TRBJ1-5	CASSPTGDQPQHF	TGTGCCAGCTCACCTACAGGAGATCAGCCCCAGCATTTT
TRBD1	NA	TRBV11-1	TRBJ2-1	CASSLQGAVYNEQFF	TGTGCCAGCAGCCTACAGGGGGCAGTCTACAATGAGCAGTTCTTC
TRBD2	NA	TRBV7-8	TRBJ2-3	CASSLGILSGTSTDTQYF	TGTGCCAGCAGCTTAGGTATCCTTTCCGGGACTAGTACAGATACGCAGTATTTT
NA	NA	TRBV2	TRBJ2-7	CASSEALEQYF	TGTGCCAGCAGTGAAGCCCTCGAGCAGTACTTC
NA	NA	TRBV25-1	TRBJ2-3	CASSPTGGTDTQYF	TGTGCCAGCAGTCCAACGGGAGGCACAGATACGCAGTATTTT
TRBD1	NA	TRBV5-1	TRBJ2-2	CASSIRDRGPRLNTGELFF	TGCGCCAGCAGCATCCGGGACAGGGGACCCCGCCTGAACACCGGGGAGCTGTTTTTT
TRBD1	NA	TRBV6-5	TRBJ1-1	CASSGQGVRTEAFF	TGTGCCAGCAGCGGACAGGGGGTAAGGACTGAAGCTTTCTTT
TRBD1	few	TRBV6-5	TRBJ1-2	CASRLRTGFNYGYTF	TGTGCCAGCAGGCTCCGGACAGGGTTTAACTATGGCTACACCTTC
TRBD1	once	TRBV7-9	TRBJ1-1	CASRHPGGWYPTTVEAFF	TGTGCCAGCAGACATCCAGGGGGGTGGTACCCTACCACGGTTGAAGCTTTCTTT
NA	NA	TRBV6-2/TRBV6-3	TRBJ1-2	CASSYAGETGGTYGYTF	TGTGCCAGCAGTTACGCCGGTGAGACAGGAGGTACCTATGGCTACACCTTC